This T cell receptor beta chain was observed in a study of blood T cell repertoires in COVID-19. Whole-study context: The United States, Italy and Spain supplied acute and convalescent COVID-19 samples. In each case, the material was cDNA or gDNA derived from T cells, B-cell-depleted T cells, or PBMCs.

The V end lost 0 bases, the J end lost 6 bases, and 8 bases lay between the germline ends. The CDR3 has 13 residues. The germline gives CDR1 SGHDT, CDR2 YYEEEE. In the study's own analysis: Estimation of nucleated cell counts was performed using reference gene primer amplification. Sequencing was performed with immunoSEQ multiplex PCR; in TCRdb, only in-frame clones are kept and a portion is missing. V and J calls plus clone size are reproduced from that table; the DNA served to infer D and trimming. The profile shows around 72,000 clones, 70% to 90% of them singletons. The TCR comes from a woman aged 70-85 years with acute or convalescent COVID-19. Sequencing used peripheral blood. The rearrangement joins TRBV5-6 to TRBJ2-3; D is undetermined. In DNA, the CDR3 is TGTGCCAGCAGCTTGGGTAGCTCGGATACGCAGTATTTT. This sequence encodes CASSLGSSDTQYF.